This T cell receptor beta chain emerged from a study of T cells in women clearing cervical HPV infection. Regarding the study as a whole: Each sample's T-cell count was unknown, possibly confounding richness.

CDR3 length: 16 residues. Germline V lookup: CDR1 LNHDA, CDR2 SQIVND (reference sequence). Trimming removed 2 bases from V and 1 base from J; junction bases left unmatched: 4. As concerns this clone: The antigen is not known. Read sequence stops 3 residues before the CDR3 end, and the germline J gene provides the missing end.

Assay used: immunoSEQ multiplex PCR; TCRdb lists only in-frame clones, some missing. This table holds 31,000 or so clones. The chain uses TRBV19 and TRBJ2-2; 7 positions agree with TRBD2. Material for sequencing was blood buffy coat. The clonotype was recovered from a woman between 18 and 69 years old with a cervical HPV16 infection that either progressed to CIN3+ or cleared (not recorded which). CDR3 amino acids: CASSIFASGNTGELFF. The sequenced CDR3 bases are TGTGCCAGTAGTATATTCGCTAGCGGGAACACCGGGGAG.